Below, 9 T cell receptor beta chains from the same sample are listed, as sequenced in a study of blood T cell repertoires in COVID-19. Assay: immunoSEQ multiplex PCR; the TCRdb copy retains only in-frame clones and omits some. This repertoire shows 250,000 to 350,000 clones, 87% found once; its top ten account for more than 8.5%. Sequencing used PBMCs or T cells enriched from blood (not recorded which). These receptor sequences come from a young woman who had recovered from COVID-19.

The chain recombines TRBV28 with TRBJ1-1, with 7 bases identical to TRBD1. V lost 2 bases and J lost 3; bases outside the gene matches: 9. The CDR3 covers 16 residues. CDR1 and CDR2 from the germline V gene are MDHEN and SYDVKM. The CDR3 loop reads CASSLIIGDRDTEAFF. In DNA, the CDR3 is TGTGCCAGCAGTTTAATAATCGGCGACAGGGACACTGAAGCTTTCTTT.

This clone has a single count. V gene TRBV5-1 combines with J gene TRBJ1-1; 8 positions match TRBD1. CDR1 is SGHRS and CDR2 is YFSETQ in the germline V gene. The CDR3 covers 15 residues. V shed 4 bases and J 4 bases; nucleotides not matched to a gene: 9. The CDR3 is CASSQGTGRITEAFF. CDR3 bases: TGCGCCAGCAGCCAAGGGACAGGTAGAATCACTGAAGCTTTCTTT.

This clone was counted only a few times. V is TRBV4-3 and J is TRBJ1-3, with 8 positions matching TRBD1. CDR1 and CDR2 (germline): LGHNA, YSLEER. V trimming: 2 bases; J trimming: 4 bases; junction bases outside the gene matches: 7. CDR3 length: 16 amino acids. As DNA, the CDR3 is TGCGCCAGCAGCCAATACGGACAGGGAAGAGGAAACACCATATATTTT. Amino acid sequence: CASSQYGQGRGNTIYF.

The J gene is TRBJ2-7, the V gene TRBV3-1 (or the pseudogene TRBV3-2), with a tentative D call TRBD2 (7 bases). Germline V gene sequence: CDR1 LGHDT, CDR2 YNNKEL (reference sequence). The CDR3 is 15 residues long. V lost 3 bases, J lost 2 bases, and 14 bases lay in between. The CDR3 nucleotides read TGTGCCAGCAGCCAGTACGGCGGGGGCACCTACGAGCAGTACTTC. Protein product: CASSQYGGGTYEQYF.

The CDR3 DNA is TGTGCCAGCAGTGAAGGGGGACTAGATGGGTATGAGCAGTTCTTC. This sequence encodes CASSEGGLDGYEQFF. J is TRBJ2-1 and V is TRBV2; 8 nucleotides agree with TRBD2. The V gene end was trimmed by 1 base and the J gene end by 8 bases; junction bases not matched to a gene: 7. This CDR3 region has 15 residues. Germline V gene sequence: CDR1 SNHLY, CDR2 FYNNEI. Full variable domain (outside the CDR3, taken from reference TRBV2 and TRBJ2-1): EPEVTQTPSHQVTQMGQEVILRCVPISNHLYFYWYRQILGQKVEFLVSFYNNEISEKSEIFDDQFSVERPDGSNFTLKIRSTKLEDSAMYFCASSEGGLDGYEQFFGPGTRLTVL.

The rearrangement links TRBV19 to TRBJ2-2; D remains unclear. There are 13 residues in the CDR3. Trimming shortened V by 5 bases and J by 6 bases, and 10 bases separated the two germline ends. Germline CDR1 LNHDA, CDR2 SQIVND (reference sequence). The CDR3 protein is CASSPGGSGELFF. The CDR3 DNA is TGTGCCAGTAGTCCCGGTGGTTCCGGGGAGCTGTTTTTT.

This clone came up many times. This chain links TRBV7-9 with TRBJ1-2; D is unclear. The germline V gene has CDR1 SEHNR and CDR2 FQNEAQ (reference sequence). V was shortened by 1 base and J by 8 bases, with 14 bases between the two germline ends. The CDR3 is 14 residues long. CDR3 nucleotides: TGTGCCAGCAGCTTAGTGGTCCCATCGCGCGGCTACACCTTC. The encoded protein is CASSLVVPSRGYTF.

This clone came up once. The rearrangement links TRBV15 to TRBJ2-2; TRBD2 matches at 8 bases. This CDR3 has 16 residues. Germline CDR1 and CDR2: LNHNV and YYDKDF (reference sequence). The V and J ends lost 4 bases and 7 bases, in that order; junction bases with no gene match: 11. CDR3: CATSTPPGTSGGELFF. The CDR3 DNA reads TGTGCCACCAGCACCCCGCCCGGGACTAGTGGCGGGGAGCTGTTTTTT.

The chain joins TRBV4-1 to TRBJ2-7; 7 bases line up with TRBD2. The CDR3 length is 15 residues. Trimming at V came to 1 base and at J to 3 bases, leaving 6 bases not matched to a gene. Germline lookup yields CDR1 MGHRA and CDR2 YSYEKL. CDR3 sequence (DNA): TGCGCCAGCAGCCAAGTTCCGGGGGGATACTACGAGCAGTACTTC. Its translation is CASSQVPGGYYEQYF.